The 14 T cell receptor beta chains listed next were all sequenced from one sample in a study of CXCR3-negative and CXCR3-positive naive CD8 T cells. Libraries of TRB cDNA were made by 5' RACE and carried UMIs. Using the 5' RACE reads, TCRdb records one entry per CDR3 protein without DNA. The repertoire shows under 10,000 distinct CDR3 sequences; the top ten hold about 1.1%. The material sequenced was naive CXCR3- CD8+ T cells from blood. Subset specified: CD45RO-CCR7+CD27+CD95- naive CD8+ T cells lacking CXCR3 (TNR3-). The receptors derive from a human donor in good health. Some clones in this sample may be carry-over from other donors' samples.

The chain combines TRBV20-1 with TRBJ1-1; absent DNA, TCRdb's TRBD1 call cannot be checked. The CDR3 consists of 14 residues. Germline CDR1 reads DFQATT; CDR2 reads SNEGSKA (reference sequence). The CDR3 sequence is CSANKVGQGTEAFF.

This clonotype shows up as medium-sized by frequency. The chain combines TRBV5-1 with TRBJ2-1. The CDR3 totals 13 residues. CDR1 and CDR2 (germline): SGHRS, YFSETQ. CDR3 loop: CASSLVLNNEQFF. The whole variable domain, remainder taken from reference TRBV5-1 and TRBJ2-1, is KAGVTQTPRYLIKTRGQQVTLSCSPISGHRSVSWYQQTPGQGLQFLFEYFSETQRNKGNFPGRFSGRQFSNSRSEMNVSTLELGDSALYLCASSLVLNNEQFFGPGTRLTVL.

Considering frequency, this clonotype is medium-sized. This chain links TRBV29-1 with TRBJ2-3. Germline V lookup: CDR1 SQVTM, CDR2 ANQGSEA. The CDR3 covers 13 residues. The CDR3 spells CSVEVAGRNTQYF.

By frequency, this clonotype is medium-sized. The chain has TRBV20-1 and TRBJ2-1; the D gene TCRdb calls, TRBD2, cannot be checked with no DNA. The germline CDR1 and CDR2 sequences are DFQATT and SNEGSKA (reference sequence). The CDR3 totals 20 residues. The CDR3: CSARLTPTSGRASSYNEQFF.

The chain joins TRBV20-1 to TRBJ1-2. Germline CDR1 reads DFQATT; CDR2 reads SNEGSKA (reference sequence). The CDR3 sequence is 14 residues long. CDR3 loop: CSASLPYMGYGYTF.

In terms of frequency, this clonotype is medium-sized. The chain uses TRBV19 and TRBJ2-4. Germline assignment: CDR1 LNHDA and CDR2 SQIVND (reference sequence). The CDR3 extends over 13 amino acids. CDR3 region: CASSGKVGDIQYF.

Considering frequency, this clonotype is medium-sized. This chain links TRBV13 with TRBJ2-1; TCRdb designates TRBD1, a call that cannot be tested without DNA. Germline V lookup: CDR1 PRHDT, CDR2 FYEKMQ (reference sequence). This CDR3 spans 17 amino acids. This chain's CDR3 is CASSLEGGGRTYNEQFF.

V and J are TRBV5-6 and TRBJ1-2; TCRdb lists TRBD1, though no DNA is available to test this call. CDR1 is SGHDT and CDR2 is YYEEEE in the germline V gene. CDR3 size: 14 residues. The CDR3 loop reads CASSLRQGGRGYTF.

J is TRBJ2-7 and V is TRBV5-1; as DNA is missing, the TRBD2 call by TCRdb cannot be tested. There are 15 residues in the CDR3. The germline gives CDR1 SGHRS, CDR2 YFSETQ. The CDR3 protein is CASSHSSGELYEQYF.

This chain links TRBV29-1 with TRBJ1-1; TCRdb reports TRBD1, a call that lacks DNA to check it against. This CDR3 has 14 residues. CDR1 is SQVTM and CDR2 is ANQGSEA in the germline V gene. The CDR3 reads CSVEGTGGWYEAFF.

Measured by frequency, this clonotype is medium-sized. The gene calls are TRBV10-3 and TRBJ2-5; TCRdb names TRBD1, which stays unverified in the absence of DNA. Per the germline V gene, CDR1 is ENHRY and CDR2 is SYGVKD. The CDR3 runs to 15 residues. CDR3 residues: CAISDPPGTQETQYF.

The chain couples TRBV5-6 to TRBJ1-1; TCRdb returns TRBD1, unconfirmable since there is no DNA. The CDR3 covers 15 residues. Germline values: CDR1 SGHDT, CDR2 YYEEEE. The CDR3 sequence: CASSWDGAVNTEAFF. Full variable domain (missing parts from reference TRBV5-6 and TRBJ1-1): DAGVTQSPTHLIKTRGQQVTLRCSPKSGHDTVSWYQQALGQGPQFIFQYYEEEERQRGNFPDRFSGHQFPNYSSELNVNALLLGDSALYLCASSWDGAVNTEAFFGQGTRLTVV.

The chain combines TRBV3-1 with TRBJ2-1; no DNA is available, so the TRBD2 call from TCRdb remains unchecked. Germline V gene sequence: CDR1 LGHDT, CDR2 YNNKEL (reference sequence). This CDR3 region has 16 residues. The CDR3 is CASSPSHAGGYNEQFF.

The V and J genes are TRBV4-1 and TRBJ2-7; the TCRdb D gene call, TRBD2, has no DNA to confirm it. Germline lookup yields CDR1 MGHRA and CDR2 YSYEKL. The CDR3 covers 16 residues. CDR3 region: CASSQVAGLGSYEQYF.